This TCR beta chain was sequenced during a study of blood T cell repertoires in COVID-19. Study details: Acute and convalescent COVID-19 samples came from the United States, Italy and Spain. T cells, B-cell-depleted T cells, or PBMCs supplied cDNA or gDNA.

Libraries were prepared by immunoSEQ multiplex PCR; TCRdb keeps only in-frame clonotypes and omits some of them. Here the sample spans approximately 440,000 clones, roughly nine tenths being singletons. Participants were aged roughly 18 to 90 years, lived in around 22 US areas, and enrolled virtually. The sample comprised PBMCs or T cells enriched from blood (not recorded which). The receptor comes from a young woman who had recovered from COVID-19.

As DNA, the CDR3 is TGTGCCAGCTCACCCTCCGACAGGGATGCAAAGCAGTACTTC. Its translation: CASSPSDRDAKQYF. The chain links TRBV18 to TRBJ2-7; the match to TRBD1 covers 7 bases. CDR1 KGHSH and CDR2 LQKENI come from the germline V gene. The J segment lost 8 bases and the V segment lost 3 bases, leaving 10 bases of the junction unmatched. This CDR3 is 14 amino acids long.